This entry concerns a single T cell receptor (beta chain). Its antigen is as yet unknown. This specimen belongs to a study of cytomegalovirus exposure and HLA in healthy donors. Study findings and constraints: As a later analysis showed, a missense DCLRE1C variant was linked to trimming of TCR beta V- and J-genes. Differences between HLA loci emerged in a later analysis of TCR association rates, with DRB1 most and HLA-C fewest.

CDR1 SEHNR and CDR2 FQNEAQ come from the germline V gene (reference sequence). The CDR3 covers 15 residues. V was clipped by 7 bases and J by 8 bases; unmatched bases: 11. Researchers ran the PCR with 60 Vbeta and 13 Jbeta primers. Measured with immunoSEQ multiplex PCR; TCRdb has only the in-frame clones, and not every one. Of roughly 80,000 clones listed, about four fifths are singletons. The sequence came from a man aged 35 to 55 in good health and CMV-seronegative. The rearrangement uses TRBV7-9 and TRBJ1-4; TRBD1 matches 9 bases. The sequencing input was PBMCs. CDR3 region: CASNQSPGQGEKLFF. The CDR3 DNA follows: TGTGCCAGCAACCAATCTCCGGGACAGGGAGAAAAACTGTTTTTT.